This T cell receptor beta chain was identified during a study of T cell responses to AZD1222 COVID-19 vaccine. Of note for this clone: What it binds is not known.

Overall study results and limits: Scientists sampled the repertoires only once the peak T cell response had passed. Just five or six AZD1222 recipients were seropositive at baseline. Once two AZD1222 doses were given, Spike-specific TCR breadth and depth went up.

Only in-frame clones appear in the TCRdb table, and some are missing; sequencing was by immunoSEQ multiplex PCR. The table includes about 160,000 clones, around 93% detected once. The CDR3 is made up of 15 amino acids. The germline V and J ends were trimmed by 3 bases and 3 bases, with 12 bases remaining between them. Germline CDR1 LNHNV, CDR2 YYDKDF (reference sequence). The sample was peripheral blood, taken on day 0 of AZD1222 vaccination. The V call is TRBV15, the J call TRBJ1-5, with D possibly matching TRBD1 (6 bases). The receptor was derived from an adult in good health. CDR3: CATSSRQVYNQPQHF. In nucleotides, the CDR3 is TGTGCCACCAGCAGCAGACAGGTCTACAATCAGCCCCAGCATTTT. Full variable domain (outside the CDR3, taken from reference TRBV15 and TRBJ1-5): DAMVIQNPRYQVTQFGKPVTLSCSQTLNHNVMYWYQQKSSQAPKLLFHYYDKDFNNEADTPDNFQSRRPNTSFCFLDIRSPGLGDTAMYLCATSSRQVYNQPQHFGDGTRLSIL.